The subject of this entry is one TCR beta chain. Its antigen is still unknown. The protocol was immunoSEQ multiplex PCR, while the TCRdb copy is restricted to in-frame clones and leaves out a portion. The repertoire holds around 99,000 clones, with more than 90% as singletons. These data belong to a study of T cell responses to AZD1222 COVID-19 vaccine. Study-wide points: Reportedly, nearly half the spike-specific TCRs target unmutated variant regions. Compared with day 0, the breadth and depth of the Spike-specific TCR repertoire rose significantly after two doses of AZD1222. The study identified only 6 or 7 AZD1222 recipients as seropositive at baseline. Across the whole spike, CD4 TCRs peaked at regions 160-218 and 743-854.

The CDR3 contains 14 residues. Germline V gene sequence: CDR1 LNHNV, CDR2 YYDKDF (reference sequence). V was pared by 0 bases and J by 1 base, with 6 bases between. The source is an adult in good health. J is TRBJ1-2 and V is TRBV15, with a possible D match to TRBD1 (5 bases). The input for sequencing was peripheral blood, taken on day 0 of AZD1222 vaccination. The CDR3 DNA reads TGTGCCACCAGCAGAGATCAGGGTAACTATGGCTACACCTTC. This translates into CATSRDQGNYGYTF.